The 12 T cell receptor beta chains in this list originate from one sample, sequenced in a study of CD8 T cells in Susac syndrome. A quantity of about 0.45 to 1 ug RNA underwent reverse transcription using random hexamers. TCRdb re-called the immunoSEQ multiplex PCR reads with MiXCR, one entry per CDR3 protein. The table includes roughly 120,000 distinct CDR3 sequences, 85% to 95% detected once. Sequencing used CD4+ T cells from PBMCs. The receptors shown here come from a human donor with multiple sclerosis.

V is TRBV11-3 and J is TRBJ2-1, with no clear D. Trimming took off 2 bases at V and 8 bases at J, with 7 bases between the two ends. The length of the CDR3 is 12 residues. Germline values: CDR1 SGHNT, CDR2 YENEEA. For the CDR3, the DNA is TGTGCCAGCAGCTTAAGGGTGGATGAGCAGTTCTTC. It codes for CASSLRVDEQFF.

The rearrangement links TRBV7-2 to TRBJ2-2; 7 bases line up with TRBD2. The germline V gene encodes CDR1 SGHTA and CDR2 FQGNSA. Germline trimming cut 6 bases from V and 1 base from J; bases unmatched to any gene: 8. The CDR3 consists of 16 residues. Written as DNA, the CDR3 is TGTGCCAGCAGTCAAATGGCGGGGGTGAACACCGGGGAGCTGTTTTTT. It yields the protein CASSQMAGVNTGELFF. The full variable domain, its missing parts supplied by reference TRBV7-2 and TRBJ2-2, is GAGVSQSPSNKVTEKGKDVELRCDPISGHTALYWYRQSLGQGLEFLIYFQGNSAPDKSGLPSDRFSAERTGGSVSTLTIQRTQQEDSAVYLCASSQMAGVNTGELFFGEGSRLTVL.

This chain links TRBV20-1 with TRBJ2-1; D perhaps matches TRBD2 (6 bases). V was cut by 3 bases and J by 4 bases, with 16 bases left in between. Germline CDR1 reads DFQATT; CDR2 reads SNEGSKA (reference sequence). The CDR3 is 15 amino acids. The CDR3 DNA follows: TGCAGTGCTAGGGCTGCTTTTGGGGGGTACAATGAGCAGTTCTTC. Protein: CSARAAFGGYNEQFF.

This clonotype has just a few counts. The chain employs TRBV29-1 and TRBJ2-7; D might be TRBD1 or TRBD2, each matching 5 bases. V dropped 3 bases and J dropped 1 base, with 7 bases sitting between them. The CDR3 covers 12 residues. Germline CDR1 and CDR2: SQVTM and ANQGSEA. The CDR3 DNA reads as TGCAGCGTTGATGAGGGGTCCTACGAGCAGTACTTC. Its translation: CSVDEGSYEQYF.

The V gene is TRBV20-1, the J gene TRBJ2-3; 11 bases match TRBD2. The junction had 6 bases not matched to a gene; V was cut back by 5 bases and J by 2 bases. The CDR3 length is 15 residues. Looked up from germline, CDR1 is DFQATT and CDR2 is SNEGSKA (reference sequence). The CDR3 protein is CSASGTSGFTDTQYF. CDR3 coding DNA: TGCAGTGCTTCCGGGACTAGCGGATTCACAGATACGCAGTATTTT.

The chain couples TRBV20-1 to TRBJ2-1; 8 bases are shared with TRBD1. V shed 3 bases and J 2 bases; nucleotides not matched to a gene: 9. Per the germline V gene, CDR1 is DFQATT and CDR2 is SNEGSKA (reference sequence). The CDR3 totals 16 residues. Here the CDR3 DNA reads TGCAGTGCTAGTGTGCAGGGGGCGGAAACCTACAATGAGCAGTTCTTC. Translating gives CSASVQGAETYNEQFF.

V and J are TRBV28 and TRBJ1-2, with a weak D call TRBD1 (6 bases). The CDR3 runs 14 residues. Trimming left V 1 base short and J 4 bases short, with 10 bases between. The V gene's germline CDR1 is MDHEN and CDR2 SYDVKM. CDR3 residues: CASSLSDRAYGYTF. CDR3 in DNA: TGTGCCAGCAGTTTATCGGACAGAGCCTATGGCTACACCTTC.

V and J are TRBV4-2 and TRBJ1-2, with D perhaps TRBD1 (6 bases). The CDR3 spans 12 residues. The V gene's germline CDR1 is LGHNA and CDR2 YNFKEQ. V gave up 1 base and J gave up 7 bases, with 7 bases separating them. The CDR3 protein is CASSQVGAGYTF. DNA of the CDR3: TGTGCCAGCAGCCAAGTGGGGGCTGGCTACACCTTC.

This rearrangement joins TRBV3-1 to TRBJ2-5, with 14 bases identical to TRBD2. V dropped 1 base and J dropped 6; count of bases not matched to a gene: 4. Germline V CDR1 and CDR2: LGHDT, YNNKEL (reference sequence). This CDR3 contains 16 residues. The CDR3, as DNA: TGTGCCAGCAGCCAAGGACTAGCGGGGGGGTTAAAGACCCAGTACTTC. It encodes CASSQGLAGGLKTQYF.

This clonotype has a handful of counts. The chain employs TRBV5-1 and TRBJ2-1; D call uncertain. V was pared by 7 bases and J by 3 bases, with 8 bases between. The CDR3 is 12 residues long. The germline V gene has CDR1 SGHRS and CDR2 YFSETQ. This chain's CDR3 is CASSRGYNEQFF. CDR3 nucleotides: TGCGCCAGCTCCCGAGGCTACAATGAGCAGTTCTTC.

The chain couples TRBV30 to TRBJ1-6; D is perhaps TRBD1 (6 bases). Trimming cost V 1 base and J 7 bases, with 17 bases left between them. The CDR3 runs 16 residues. The germline V gene has CDR1 GTSNPN and CDR2 SVGIG (reference sequence). CDR3 protein: CAWSEIHGTTNSPLHF. The DNA for the CDR3 is TGTGCCTGGAGTGAAATTCACGGGACAACGAATTCACCCCTCCACTTT. The full variable domain, in which reference TRBV30 and TRBJ1-6 provide the parts outside the CDR3, is SQTIHQWPATLVQPVGSPLSLECTVEGTSNPNLYWYRQAAGRGLQLLFYSVGIGQISSEVPQNLSASRPQDRQFILSSKKLLLSDSGFYLCAWSEIHGTTNSPLHFGNGTRLTVT.

The J gene is TRBJ1-1, the V gene TRBV30, with D maybe TRBD1 (5 bases). CDR1 GTSNPN and CDR2 SVGIG come from the germline V gene (reference sequence). Trimming shortened V by 7 bases and J by 0 bases, and 27 bases separated the two germline ends. CDR3 length: 18 amino acids. CDR3 in amino acids: CASISATVSSFMNTEAFF. The CDR3 DNA reads TGTGCCTCAATCTCCGCGACAGTAAGCTCTTTTATGAACACTGAAGCTTTCTTT.